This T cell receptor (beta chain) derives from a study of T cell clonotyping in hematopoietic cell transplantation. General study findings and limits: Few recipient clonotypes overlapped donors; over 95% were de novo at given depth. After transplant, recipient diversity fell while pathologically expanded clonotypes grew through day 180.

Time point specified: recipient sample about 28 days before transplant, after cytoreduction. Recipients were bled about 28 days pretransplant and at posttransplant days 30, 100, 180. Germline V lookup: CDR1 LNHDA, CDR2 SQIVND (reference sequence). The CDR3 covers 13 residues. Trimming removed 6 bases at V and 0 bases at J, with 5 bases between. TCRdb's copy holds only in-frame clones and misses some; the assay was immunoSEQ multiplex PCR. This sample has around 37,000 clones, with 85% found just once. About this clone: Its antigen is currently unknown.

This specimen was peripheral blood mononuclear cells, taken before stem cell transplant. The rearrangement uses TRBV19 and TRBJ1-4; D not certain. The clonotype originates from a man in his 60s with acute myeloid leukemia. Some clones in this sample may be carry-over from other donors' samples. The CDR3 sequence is CASRGSTNEKLFF. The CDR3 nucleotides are TGTGCCAGTAGAGGGTCAACTAATGAAAAACTGTTTTTT.